The source of this T cell receptor (beta chain) is a study of T cells expressing NK-cell markers (TCRdb year 2020). Looking at the study overall: Three sorted T-cell subsets (CD3+CD56+NKG2C+, CD3+CD56+NKG2C- and CD3+CD56-NKG2C+) from fewer than 10 donors had their TCR beta-chain repertoires profiled. Most of the eight sequenced donors were HCMV-seropositive and one was HCMV-seronegative. The eight sequenced donors were randomly selected healthy volunteers, three men and five women. The libraries were sequenced on Illumina HiSeq 2000/2500, MiSeq or NextSeq, producing 2 x 150 bp reads.

The sequencer was an Illumina HiSeq 2000. TCR beta cDNA libraries were made by 5'RACE template switching that added a universal primer site and unique molecular identifiers. cDNA synthesis was primed from the TCR beta constant segment, followed by two successive PCR amplification steps. The paper's data handling went like this. Reads were demultiplexed and grouped by UMI with MIGEC, and clonotypes were assembled and quantified with MiTCR. To remove erroneous sequences, TCR cDNA sequences were retained only when supported by two or more reads. The tcR package was used for downstream repertoire analysis, and clonotypes were matched between fractions using CDR3 nucleotide sequence together with V segment. VDJmatch was used to annotate antigen specificity against VDJdb, with one amino acid substitution in CDR3 permitted. TCRdb reprocessed the sequencing reads and holds a single record per CDR3 protein sequence, with no DNA. The V and J calls reflect TCRdb's pipeline rather than the authors' work. The sample table records a few hundred thousand distinct CDR3 sequences. Approximately 0.41% of the sample rests with the top ten.

CDR1 SEHNR and CDR2 FQNEAQ were looked up in the germline V gene (reference sequence). Measured from the cysteine to the phenylalanine, the CDR3 is 16 residues long. Nucleotide data are not available. Of note for this clonotype: There is no known antigen for this receptor.

Findings and caveats that apply to the study as a whole: Whether the expanded NKG2C-expressing T cell clones were specific for HCMV antigens remained unclear. Those dominant clonotypes were again the most abundant among CD3+CD56-NKG2C+ cells in a handful of donors, at about 28.3-60.1%. In more than five donors, the dominant CD3+CD56+NKG2C+ clonotypes ranked among the top 10 CD8+ clonotypes, making up roughly 1.0-7.0% of CD8+ T cells.

A commercial ELISA kit detecting HCMV-specific IgG in serum was used to determine HCMV serostatus. Peripheral blood mononuclear cells were isolated from blood by Ficoll density gradient centrifugation. The receptor was isolated from a man aged 18 to 35 in good health. Donor details come from another sample of the same person, matched by shared clones. The chain couples TRBV7-9 to TRBJ2-1; TCRdb proposes TRBD2, but this gene call is untestable without DNA. Sequenced material: blood T cells: a sorted CD56 or NKG2C T cell subset, CD4+ or CD8+ T cells, or bulk PBMC T cells (not recorded which). CDR3 loop: CASSLKGLGGTDEQFF.